One and the same sample provided the 32 T cell receptor beta chains below, sequenced in a study of T-cell reconstitution after alpha-beta-depleted transplantation in children. Unique molecular identifiers featured in how the TCRbeta library was prepared. TCRdb used MiXCR to reprocess the PCR reads, holding one entry per CDR3 protein. The table has about 400,000 distinct CDR3 sequences, roughly 16% seen once. The sample was PBMCs, mostly from graft donor cells, taken 360 days after TCRalphabeta/CD19-depleted stem cell transplant. These receptors came from a boy under three years old who had a stem cell transplant for Wiskott-Aldrich syndrome, so the T cells may come from the graft donor.

This chain's CDR3 is CSARDNRNPYEQYF. The CDR3 nucleotides read TGCAGTGCTAGAGACAACCGGAACCCTTACGAGCAGTACTTC. The V gene is TRBV20-1, the J gene TRBJ2-7; D ambiguous. Germline CDR1 and CDR2: DFQATT and SNEGSKA (reference sequence). The CDR3 has 14 amino acids. The V end was cut by 0 bases, the J end by 4 bases, with 13 bases between.

In this sample, this clonotype turned up a few times. This chain connects TRBV11-2 to TRBJ2-3, with 7 bases lining up with TRBD1. V lost 4 bases to trimming and J lost 7 bases; unmatched junction nucleotides: 17. CDR3 size: 17 residues. Germline loops: CDR1 SGHAT, CDR2 FQNNGV. Here the CDR3 reads CASSSYPTGTLHNTQYF. CDR3 in DNA: TGTGCCAGCAGCTCCTACCCGACAGGGACCCTCCACAATACGCAGTATTTT.

This clonotype was counted only a few times. This sequence joins TRBV5-1 and TRBJ2-1; D may be TRBD2 (6 bases). Per the germline V gene, CDR1 is SGHRS and CDR2 is YFSETQ. V was trimmed by 5 bases and J by 3 bases, leaving 12 bases between them. CDR3 size: 14 residues. This chain's CDR3 is CASSRPSVYNEQFF. CDR3 in DNA: TGCGCCAGCAGTCGACCTAGCGTCTACAATGAGCAGTTCTTC.

In its sample, this clonotype was seen a few times. The rearrangement uses TRBV5-1 and TRBJ1-6; D is uncertain. Trimming took off 5 bases at V and 7 bases at J, with 13 bases between the two ends. Looked up from germline, CDR1 is SGHRS and CDR2 is YFSETQ. The CDR3 is made up of 14 amino acids. CDR3 coding DNA: TGCGCCAGCAGACCAAGGATGGGGAATTCACCCCTCCACTTT. Translation gives CASRPRMGNSPLHF. Full variable domain (outside the CDR3, taken from reference TRBV5-1 and TRBJ1-6): KAGVTQTPRYLIKTRGQQVTLSCSPISGHRSVSWYQQTPGQGLQFLFEYFSETQRNKGNFPGRFSGRQFSNSRSEMNVSTLELGDSALYLCASRPRMGNSPLHFGNGTRLTVT.

A single count supports this clonotype. This rearrangement joins TRBV12-3 or TRBV12-4 to TRBJ2-1; 11 positions agree with TRBD2. The ends lost 5 bases at V and 6 bases at J; junction bases unmatched: 6. CDR3 size: 15 residues. CDR3 DNA: TGTGCCAGCAGTATTAGCGGGGGGGCCTTCAATGAGCAGTTCTTC. Residues: CASSISGGAFNEQFF.

V usage is TRBV3-1 and J usage is TRBJ2-2; D gene ambiguous. Germline V CDR1 and CDR2: LGHDT, YNNKEL (reference sequence). The CDR3 consists of 12 residues. Trimming shortened V by 1 base and J by 6 bases, and 3 bases separated the two germline ends. The DNA of the CDR3 is TGTGCCAGCAGCCAAGGACCCGGGGAGCTGTTTTTT. Translated: CASSQGPGELFF.

The J gene is TRBJ2-5, the V gene TRBV4-3; D is tentatively TRBD1 or TRBD2 (5 bases each). V was cut by 0 bases and J by 5 bases, with 10 bases left in between. CDR1 is LGHNA and CDR2 is YSLEER in the germline V gene. This CDR3 region has 14 residues. The CDR3 reads CASSQEFREETQYF. As DNA, the CDR3 is TGCGCCAGCAGCCAAGAATTCAGGGAGGAGACCCAGTACTTC.

The chain couples TRBV21-1 to TRBJ2-5; the table's D call of TRBD1 was not tested on the DNA. TRBV21-1 is recorded as a pseudogene. The CDR3 length is 16 residues. CDR3 in amino acids: CASSKVGTGYQETQYF. The CDR3 coding sequence is TGTGCCAGCAGCAAAGTGGGGACAGGGTACCAAGAGACCCAGTACTTC.

V is TRBV20-1 and J is TRBJ2-3; D is unclear. Germline CDR1 is DFQATT and CDR2 is SNEGSKA (reference sequence). This CDR3 contains 16 residues. Trimming took off 0 bases at V and 2 bases at J, with 15 bases between the two ends. The CDR3 sequence: CSAREVRHRFTDTQYF. The CDR3 region has the DNA TGCAGTGCTAGAGAAGTAAGACATCGTTTCACAGATACGCAGTATTTT.

This clonotype was counted between two and nine times. Here the CDR3 DNA reads TGTGCCAGCAGCTTAGGACAGACTGAGCAGTTCTTC. It yields the protein CASSLGQTEQFF. The V and J genes are TRBV7-2 and TRBJ2-1, with D perhaps TRBD1 (5 bases). From germline, CDR1 is SGHTA and CDR2 FQGNSA. The germline V and J ends were trimmed by 1 base and 9 bases, with 7 bases remaining between them. The CDR3 consists of 12 residues.

The V call is TRBV4-2, the J call TRBJ2-3, with TRBD2 matching over 11 bases. The CDR3 covers 18 residues. Trimming took 2 bases from V and 3 from J; bases not matched to a gene: 10. Germline V gene sequence: CDR1 LGHNA, CDR2 YNFKEQ. The CDR3 DNA is TGTGCCAGCAGCCAAAGGGGTCTAGCGGGGGGCAAGACAGATACGCAGTATTTT. Protein sequence: CASSQRGLAGGKTDTQYF.

At least ten counts were recorded for this clonotype. This chain links TRBV5-1 with TRBJ2-1; TRBD2 matches at 9 bases. The CDR3 extends over 16 amino acids. Trimming cost V 2 bases and J 2 bases; bases outside gene matches: 5. Germline V lookup: CDR1 SGHRS, CDR2 YFSETQ. CDR3 nucleotides: TGCGCCAGCAGCTTTGGGAGCGGGGGGCCCTACAATGAGCAGTTCTTC. Translating it yields CASSFGSGGPYNEQFF.

V is TRBV7-8 and J is TRBJ2-7, with D unclear. Trimming cost V 4 bases and J 3 bases, with 10 bases left between them. Per the germline V gene, CDR1 is SGHVS and CDR2 is FQNEAQ. The CDR3 runs to 13 residues. The CDR3, as DNA: TGTGCCAGCAGCTCCCTAGAGATCTACGAGCAGTACTTC. Translation gives CASSSLEIYEQYF.

This clonotype was detected a few times. The chain links TRBV9 to TRBJ2-1, with 11 bases aligning to TRBD2. The junction had 3 bases not matched to a gene; V was cut back by 0 bases and J by 4 bases. The CDR3 has 16 residues. CDR1 is SGDLS, CDR2 YYNGEE, per germline. The CDR3 bases are TGTGCCAGCAGCGTAGCTAGCGGGAGGTTGTACAATGAGCAGTTCTTC. It codes for CASSVASGRLYNEQFF.

The table lists this clonotype with a few counts. The chain links TRBV20-1 to TRBJ2-3, with 11 bases aligning to TRBD2. The CDR3 contains 17 residues. Losses at the gene ends were 2 bases for V and 0 bases for J; bases not matched to a gene: 7. Germline V gene data show CDR1 as DFQATT and CDR2 as SNEGSKA (reference sequence). The CDR3 nucleotides are TGCAGTGCTAGACTTGACCGGACTAGCGGGAGCACAGATACGCAGTATTTT. Translation gives CSARLDRTSGSTDTQYF.

This clonotype was counted only a few times. The gene calls are TRBV5-5 and TRBJ2-1, with a weak D call TRBD1 (5 bases). This CDR3 spans 13 amino acids. Germline CDR1 reads SGHKS; CDR2 reads YYEKEE (reference sequence). V shed 4 bases and J shed 7 bases, with 12 bases lying between them. The CDR3 region has the DNA TGTGCCAGCAGCACACACCAGGGTAATGAGCAGTTCTTC. Translation gives CASSTHQGNEQFF.

The V gene is TRBV29-1, the J gene TRBJ2-3; 9 bases line up with TRBD2. The junction had 6 bases not matched to a gene; V was cut back by 4 bases and J by 4 bases. Per germline, CDR1 SQVTM and CDR2 ANQGSEA. The CDR3 is made up of 14 amino acids. The CDR3 loop reads CSVGASGVADTQYF. The CDR3 DNA reads as TGCAGCGTTGGTGCTAGCGGGGTTGCAGATACGCAGTATTTT.

J is TRBJ2-7 and V is TRBV4-3, with 11 bases aligning to TRBD1. The CDR3 spans 15 residues. Germline V lookup: CDR1 LGHNA, CDR2 YSLEER. Losses at the gene ends were 4 bases for V and 2 bases for J; bases not matched to a gene: 4. The CDR3: CASSPGQGATYEQYF. DNA of the CDR3: TGCGCCAGCAGCCCCGGACAGGGGGCGACCTACGAGCAGTACTTC.

The chain combines TRBV20-1 with TRBJ2-1, with a possible D match to TRBD1 (6 bases). Per germline, CDR1 DFQATT and CDR2 SNEGSKA (reference sequence). The V end was cut by 5 bases, the J end by 1 base, with 15 bases between. CDR3 length equals 15 residues. CDR3 sequence (DNA): TGCAGTGCTGAAGCCCAGGGGCGATCCTACAATGAGCAGTTCTTC. As protein: CSAEAQGRSYNEQFF.

The chain uses TRBV6-2 or TRBV6-3 and TRBJ2-3; no clear D. Trimming stripped 2 bases from V and 2 bases from J, with 11 bases between. CDR3 size: 15 residues. Germline V gene lookup returns CDR1 MNHEY and CDR2 SVGEGT. CDR3 region: CASSYRGVFTDTQYF. The CDR3 DNA reads TGTGCCAGCAGTTACCGCGGAGTATTCACAGATACGCAGTATTTT.

This clonotype was counted only a few times. V is TRBV10-3 and J is TRBJ2-3; TRBD2 aligns across 8 bases. J lost 6 bases, V lost 7 bases, and 12 bases had no gene match. In germline, CDR1 is ENHRY, CDR2 SYGVKD. The CDR3 is 15 residues long. CDR3 sequence (DNA): TGTGCCATCACCGGGACTAGGGTAGGAGGGGATACGCAGTATTTT. Protein product: CAITGTRVGGDTQYF.

The chain recombines TRBV20-1 with TRBJ1-5; a weak D match, TRBD1 (5 bases). Germline CDR1 is DFQATT and CDR2 is SNEGSKA (reference sequence). Trimming removed 8 bases at V and 5 bases at J, with 19 bases between. The CDR3 consists of 14 residues. This chain's CDR3 is CSPQQRQKDQPQHF. The CDR3 DNA sequence: TGCAGTCCCCAACAGAGACAGAAGGATCAGCCCCAGCATTTT.

The rearrangement uses TRBV7-8 and TRBJ1-2; the D is unclear. The CDR3 totals 16 residues. V lost 3 bases and J lost 3, with 17 bases in between. Germline lookup yields CDR1 SGHVS and CDR2 FQNEAQ. The CDR3 coding sequence is TGTGCCAGCAGCTTCTTGGCTTTCCTTACCCACTATGGCTACACCTTC. Protein: CASSFLAFLTHYGYTF.

The rearrangement joins TRBV15 to TRBJ1-1; 7 positions match TRBD1. The CDR3 sequence is 12 residues long. CDR1 and CDR2 (germline): LNHNV, YYDKDF (reference sequence). J lost 7 bases, V lost 3 bases, and 2 bases had no gene match. The CDR3 here is CATSRDRNEAFF. CDR3 in DNA: TGTGCCACCAGCAGGGACAGGAATGAAGCTTTCTTT.

The chain joins TRBV20-1 to TRBJ2-3, with no clear D. The CDR3 covers 14 residues. V was cut by 2 bases and J by 2 bases, with 11 bases left in between. The germline V gene has CDR1 DFQATT and CDR2 SNEGSKA (reference sequence). The CDR3 sequence is CSARRVGNTDTQYF. DNA of the CDR3: TGCAGTGCTAGACGGGTGGGAAACACAGATACGCAGTATTTT.

This clonotype has a handful of counts. This chain uses TRBV2 with TRBJ1-2; possible D gene TRBD1, 6 bases. The germline V gene has CDR1 SNHLY and CDR2 FYNNEI. The CDR3 consists of 13 residues. Trimming took 6 bases from V and 2 from J, leaving 10 bases between them. Here the CDR3 DNA reads TGTGCCAGCAGGGACAGTCGAAACTATGGCTACACCTTC. This sequence encodes CASRDSRNYGYTF.

This clonotype has ten or more counts. The chain joins TRBV3-1 to TRBJ2-2, with D unclear. CDR1 is LGHDT, CDR2 YNNKEL, per germline (reference sequence). Trimming took 1 base from V and 6 from J, leaving 0 bases between them. This CDR3 is built from 11 residues. CDR3 sequence (DNA): TGTGCCAGCAGCCAAGCCGGGGAGCTGTTTTTT. This encodes CASSQAGELFF.

The chain links TRBV14 to TRBJ2-7; 13 bases match TRBD2. From germline, CDR1 is SGHDN and CDR2 FVKESK. The CDR3 runs to 18 residues. V was clipped by 1 base and J by 6 bases; unmatched bases: 12. The DNA for the CDR3 is TGTGCCAGCAGCCAAGCGTTAAGAGGACTAGCGGGAGTTGGCGAGCAGTACTTC. It encodes CASSQALRGLAGVGEQYF.

In its sample, this clonotype was seen many times. The rearrangement joins TRBV7-9 to TRBJ2-1; D gene ambiguous. This CDR3 contains 12 residues. Germline CDR1 and CDR2: SEHNR and FQNEAQ (reference sequence). Trimming cost V 6 bases and J 10 bases, with 13 bases left between them. CDR3 bases: TGTGCCAGCAGACCTCTTCGTCGAGAGCAGTTCTTC. It codes for CASRPLRREQFF.

This clonotype was picked up a small number of times. The CDR3, as DNA: TGTGCCAGCAGCTCTAGCGGGTCGATGGGGTTCTTC. This translates into CASSSSGSMGFF. The genes are TRBV7-9 and TRBJ2-1; TRBD2 aligns across 8 bases. The CDR3 runs 12 residues. V was clipped by 4 bases and J by 15 bases; unmatched bases: 8. Germline V gene data show CDR1 as SEHNR and CDR2 as FQNEAQ (reference sequence).

This clonotype was picked up a small number of times. The chain carries TRBV12-3 or TRBV12-4 and TRBJ1-1, with 7 bases identical to TRBD1. The V gene end was trimmed by 6 bases and the J gene end by 8 bases; junction bases not matched to a gene: 3. This CDR3 comprises 11 residues. The CDR3 reads CASRPDREAFF. CDR3 sequence (DNA): TGTGCCAGCAGACCGGACAGGGAAGCTTTCTTT.

This chain joins TRBV18 and TRBJ2-1; the match to TRBD1 covers 7 bases. This CDR3 region has 15 residues. From germline, CDR1 is KGHSH and CDR2 LQKENI. The trim removed 5 bases at V and 8 bases at J, leaving 12 bases unmatched. CDR3 in amino acids: CASSALGTALHEQFF. DNA for the CDR3: TGTGCCAGCTCAGCCCTGGGGACAGCTTTACATGAGCAGTTCTTC.